This TCR beta chain was identified in a study of shared clonotypes between healthy human individuals (dated by TCRdb to the early 2020s). Background on the whole study: The cohort comprised two women and a few men aged 18 to 49 years. Between about 0.94 and 8.9 billion PBMCs per donor were obtained by leukapheresis. For each donor, CD4 naive and CD4 memory were each run on three plates, CD8 naive on two plates, and CD8 memory on one plate. Different laboratories and diverse techniques were used to prepare libraries and sequence TCR repertoires, to increase sequencing depth and limit assay-specific biases. To estimate repertoire size and how much clonotypes are shared between individuals, the study performed deep sequencing of blood TCR repertoires from about five healthy adults. The paper as a whole reports these results and caveats: The genetic and exposure-history diversity represented was limited by the small number of donors. Larger estimated clonotype richness was generally found for naive subsets than for memory subsets. When a handful of donors were compared, the shared fraction of clonotypes was about 5.5% for naive CD4, approximately 3.3% for naive CD8, about 2.4% for memory CD4, and 0.3% to 0.5% for memory CD8. Pairwise subsampling led to the expectation that sequencing depth would affect the degree of clonotype sharing among donors. Sampling was limited to blood, and TCR repertoires in tissue likely differ from TCR repertoires in blood. Rarefaction of sorted-subset datasets indicated incomplete sequencing despite the large sequencing depth. Compared with non-shared clonotypes, the clonotypes found in all four sorted-subset donors had higher generation probabilities.

Using the deep immunoSEQ assay, multiplex PCR amplified TCR CDR3 regions from genomic DNA. Extracted genomic DNA from each cell subset was distributed evenly across all wells of several immunoSEQ 96-well plates, and each plate was treated as a replicate. For sorted subsets, roughly 200 ng of genomic DNA, equivalent to 25,000 to 35,000 T cell genomes, went into each replicate PCR. Purified libraries were measured with a Qubit 3.0 fluorometer, size-checked on a Bioanalyzer 2100, and measured again with the KAPA Library Quantification kit. A separate single-read 150-cycle Illumina NextSeq 550 flow cell was used to sequence each immunoSEQ 96-well plate. In the source study's methods: Because the immunoSEQ output held only junctional sequences and lacked quality scores, the filtering could not match the filtering applied to full-length reads. Sequences were annotated with PyIR, a Python wrapper for IgBLAST v1.9, using IMGT germline references to assign V/J genes and CDR3. Any read was removed if the V/J assignment was weak (E-value above 1e-6), the CDR3 was missing, or the read contained stop codons, out-of-frame junctions, or ambiguous translated residues. V3J clonotypes were defined as sequences sharing an identical inferred V gene, J gene, and CDR3 amino acid sequence. Percentage overlap between repertoires was calculated by dividing the number of shared unique clonotypes by the size of the smaller repertoire. Repertoire richness was assessed with RTK rarefaction, the Chao1 estimator, and Recon v2.1 estimates of unobserved clonotypes. OLGA was used to compute generation probabilities for all TCRbeta clonotypes that the gDNA method yielded from a few donors. TCRdb limited this immuneACCESS table to in-frame rearrangements with V and J called. A share of clones is missing; checked studies link under half to unresolved V genes, and the rest is unexplained. For V, J and clone size, that table is used; D and trimming come from the DNA. Counted in this sample were about 680,000 clones; over 65% of them appeared once. 1.5% to 2% of the sample is taken by the ten largest.

The donors were healthy, HIV-negative adults with no recently reported acute infections or vaccinations. Every donor was a Caucasian adult living in Nashville, Tennessee, USA. CD4+ T cells were enriched by magnetic negative selection, after which naive cells were positively selected on CD45RA and the negative fraction was taken as the memory subset. Blood was obtained by leukapheresis, after which PBMCs were separated by Ficoll-Histopaque density gradient centrifugation and cryopreserved in liquid nitrogen vapor phase. Analytical flow cytometry was used to check the purity and quantity of each magnetically sorted T cell population. Genomic DNA was isolated from each sorted fraction and quantified by UV absorbance on a Nanodrop 2000c. From the cysteine through the phenylalanine, the CDR3 covers 17 amino acids. Only the CDR3 DNA is retained, 51 bases long and in frame from the first base. Relative to germline, V is 4 bases shorter and J is 0 bases shorter, with 19 bases between their ends. The germline V gene specifies SGHTA as CDR1 and FQGNSA as CDR2.

Note on this clone: Its antigen is unknown. The record has no base qualities; no much larger clone is one base away.

Source material: memory CD4+ T cells sorted from blood. This specimen's cell subset or site label, interpreted: CD45RA-negative fraction. The sequence was collected from a woman between 25 and 40 years old in good health. This chain joins TRBV7-2 to TRBJ2-7; TRBD1 is a weak D gene call, 6 bases matching. The CDR3: CASSSPGQGRNSYEQYF. The sequence in DNA is TGTGCCAGCAGCTCGCCGGGCCAGGGGCGGAACTCCTACGAGCAGTACTTC.